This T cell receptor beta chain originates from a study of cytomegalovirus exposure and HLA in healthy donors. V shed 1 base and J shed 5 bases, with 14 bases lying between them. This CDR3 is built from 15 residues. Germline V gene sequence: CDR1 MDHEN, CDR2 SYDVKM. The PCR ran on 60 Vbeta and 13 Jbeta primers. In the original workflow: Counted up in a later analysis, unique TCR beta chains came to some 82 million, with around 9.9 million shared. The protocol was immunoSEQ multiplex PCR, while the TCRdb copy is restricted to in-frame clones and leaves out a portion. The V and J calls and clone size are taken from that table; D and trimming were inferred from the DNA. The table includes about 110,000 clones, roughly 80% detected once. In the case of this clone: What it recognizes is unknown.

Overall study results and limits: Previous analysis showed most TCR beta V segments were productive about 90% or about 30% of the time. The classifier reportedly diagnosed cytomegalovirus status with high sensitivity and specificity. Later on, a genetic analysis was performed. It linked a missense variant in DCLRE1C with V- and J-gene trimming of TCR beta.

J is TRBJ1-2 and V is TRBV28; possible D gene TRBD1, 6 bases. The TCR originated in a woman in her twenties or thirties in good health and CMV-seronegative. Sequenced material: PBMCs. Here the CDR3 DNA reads TGTGCCAGCAGTTTATACGGGGGGCGCGGGTATGGCTACACCTTC. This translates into CASSLYGGRGYGYTF.